This T cell receptor (beta chain) was recovered during a study of blood T cell repertoires in COVID-19. Overall study: The United States, Italy and Spain provided the acute and convalescent COVID-19 samples. In each case, the material was cDNA or gDNA derived from T cells, B-cell-depleted T cells, or PBMCs.

Under the authors' procedure: From reference gene primer amplification, estimates of nucleated cell counts were derived. Measured with immunoSEQ multiplex PCR; TCRdb has only the in-frame clones, and not every one. V and J calls and clone size follow that table, whereas D and trimming were derived from the DNA. The table lists under 200,000 clones, more than 85% of them singletons. This CDR3 comprises 18 residues. CDR1 is SGHRS and CDR2 is YFSETQ in the germline V gene. J gave up 4 bases and V 3 bases, and 15 bases lay outside the gene matches. The sequencing input was peripheral blood. This receptor was taken from a woman of 80 years or more in a cohort sampled during active or convalescent COVID-19. The rearrangement links TRBV5-1 to TRBJ2-1, with 8 bases lining up with TRBD1. CDR3 nucleotides: TGCGCCAGCAGCTCGTCCTCCGGGACAGGCATGGGGTACAATGAGCAGTTCTTC. It specifies CASSSSSGTGMGYNEQFF.